The 27 T cell receptor beta chains listed next were all sequenced from one sample in a study of T-cell memory formation after mild COVID-19 (dated by TCRdb to the early 2020s). To prepare the library, 5' RACE was applied. TCRdb lists the instrument as Illumina NovaSeq 6000. TCRdb applied fastp at Q25 and MiXCR to the public reads, then kept only in-frame beta chains. Every CDR3 protein is listed once, alongside the most common genes and DNA of its rows. The sample profile shows roughly 250,000 distinct CDR3 sequences; about a sixth of them were found once. The ten largest clones capture 3.5% to 4% of the sample. The sequenced sample was PBMCs or a T cell subset sorted from them (not recorded which). These receptors all come from a man between 18 and 29 years old who had mild COVID-19 (a few samples of this study predate the infection). The sample titles of this study are shuffled in the database, so cell type and time point are left out; the donor was told from shared clones.

Remarks on this clonotype: The CDR3 ends on some other residue instead of the conserved phenylalanine or tryptophan, so this is likely a read error. The chain has TRBV5-1 and TRBJ1-1; weak D call: TRBD1 (5 bases). There are 14 residues in the CDR3. V lost 5 bases and J lost 4, with 15 bases in between. Germline loops: CDR1 SGHRS, CDR2 YFSETQ. The CDR3 region has the DNA TGCGCCAGCAGGAATCAGGGTTCGAGCACTGAAGCTTTCATT. Its protein is CASRNQGSSTEAFI.

The CDR3 coding sequence is TGTGCCAGCAGTTACTCGACAGGGATGAACACTGAAGCTTTCTTT. Residues: CASSYSTGMNTEAFF. The V call is TRBV6-5, the J call TRBJ1-1; TRBD1 matches 7 bases. This CDR3 is 15 amino acids long. Trimming removed 0 bases from V and 0 bases from J; junction bases left unmatched: 1. CDR1 is MNHEY, CDR2 SVGAGI, per germline.

V is TRBV12-3 or TRBV12-4 and J is TRBJ2-2, with a tentative D call TRBD2 (5 bases). Trimming cost V 2 bases and J 5 bases, with 12 bases left between them. There are 15 residues in the CDR3. The CDR3 coding sequence is TGTGCCAGCAGTTTATTAGTCGAGGGTACCGGGGAGCTGTTTTTT. Amino acid sequence: CASSLLVEGTGELFF.

The chain is built from TRBV3-1 and TRBJ2-3, with a tentative D call TRBD2 (6 bases). CDR3 length: 13 residues. V lost 5 bases, J lost 8 bases, and 14 bases lay in between. Germline V lookup: CDR1 LGHDT, CDR2 YNNKEL (reference sequence). The CDR3 bases are TGTGCCAGCAGCGAACCGGGAGCCGCTACGCAGTATTTT. It is translated as CASSEPGAATQYF.

The rearrangement uses TRBV5-1 and TRBJ1-1; D perhaps matches TRBD1 (6 bases). Germline-derived CDR1 and CDR2 are SGHRS and YFSETQ. The CDR3 totals 16 residues. Trimming pared 2 bases from V and 1 base from J, leaving 15 bases between. The CDR3 protein is CASSFGLRDTNTEAFF. Here the CDR3 DNA reads TGCGCCAGCAGCTTTGGGCTCCGGGACACGAACACTGAAGCTTTCTTT.

The CDR3 loop is CASGADRASDTQYF. Written as DNA, the CDR3 is TGTGCCAGCGGGGCGGACAGGGCCTCAGATACGCAGTATTTT. V and J are TRBV2 and TRBJ2-3; the match to TRBD1 covers 8 bases. V lost 8 bases and J lost 4; bases outside the gene matches: 8. The CDR3 totals 14 residues. The germline V gene has CDR1 SNHLY and CDR2 FYNNEI. Looking up the rest from reference TRBV2 and TRBJ2-3 gives the full variable domain: EPEVTQTPSHQVTQMGQEVILRCVPISNHLYFYWYRQILGQKVEFLVSFYNNEISEKSEIFDDQFSVERPDGSNFTLKIRSTKLEDSAMYFCASGADRASDTQYFGPGTRLTVL.

The chain carries TRBV6-5 and TRBJ1-6; 11 nucleotides line up with TRBD1. The CDR3 runs to 16 residues. The germline CDR1 and CDR2 sequences are MNHEY and SVGAGI. V dropped 5 bases and J dropped 10; count of bases not matched to a gene: 10. The CDR3 DNA sequence: TGTGCCAGCAGTAACGCGGGGACAGGGGGTTTCTCACCCCTCCACTTT. Residues: CASSNAGTGGFSPLHF.

The rearrangement joins TRBV20-1 to TRBJ2-3, with D possibly TRBD1 on 7 matching bases. The CDR3 extends over 14 amino acids. The V end lost 3 bases, the J end lost 4 bases, and 14 bases lay between the germline ends. The germline CDR1 and CDR2 sequences are DFQATT and SNEGSKA (reference sequence). The CDR3 DNA reads TGCAGTGCTAGTAATGTCAGGGGGGCAGATACGCAGTATTTT. This sequence encodes CSASNVRGADTQYF.

The V and J genes are TRBV19 and TRBJ1-5; D remains unclear. The V end lost 5 bases, the J end lost 7 bases, and 9 bases lay between the germline ends. Looked up from germline, CDR1 is LNHDA and CDR2 is SQIVND (reference sequence). The CDR3 length is 12 residues. In nucleotides, the CDR3 is TGTGCCAGTAGTCCAGACCGGCAGCCCCAGCATTTT. Translation gives CASSPDRQPQHF.

The gene calls are TRBV7-2 and TRBJ1-4; D possibly corresponds to TRBD1 (5 bases). V lost 4 bases and J lost 10, with 16 bases in between. This CDR3 contains 14 residues. In germline, CDR1 is SGHTA, CDR2 FQGNSA. The CDR3 DNA reads TGTGCCAGCAGCTCAAGTCTGGGGGAGGGAAAACTGTTTTTT. This gives the protein CASSSSLGEGKLFF.

This clonotype was observed a few times. A much larger clone is a single base away; this may be a read error. This rearrangement joins TRBV12-3 or TRBV12-4 to TRBJ2-6; 9 bases map to TRBD1. The CDR3 extends over 17 amino acids. CDR3 residues: CDSHAGQGFSGANVLTF. The CDR3 nucleotides read TGTGACTCACACGCGGGACAGGGTTTTTCTGGGGCCAACGTCCTGACTTTC.

This clonotype was picked up a small number of times. The chain links TRBV6-1 to TRBJ2-2; TRBD1 might be the D (6 bases). This CDR3 region has 17 residues. The ends were cut back, 1 base at V and 0 bases at J, with 12 bases in the middle. CDR1 MNHNS and CDR2 SASEGT come from the germline V gene. The CDR3 region has the DNA TGTGCCAGCAGTGAAGGGGGGCTTACCCCGAACACCGGGGAGCTGTTTTTT. This encodes CASSEGGLTPNTGELFF.

The V and J genes are TRBV12-3 or TRBV12-4 and TRBJ1-5; tentatively, D is TRBD1 (5 bases). V was cut by 6 bases and J by 6 bases, with 18 bases left in between. This CDR3 is built from 15 residues. CDR3 DNA sequence: TGTGCCAGCAGCCCGGTGGGGGGAATTAGTCAGCCCCAGCATTTT. Its translation is CASSPVGGISQPQHF.

This clonotype was recorded a few times. The chain joins TRBV19 to TRBJ1-2; no firm D call. The V end was cut by 3 bases, the J end by 8 bases, with 10 bases between. Germline V CDR1 and CDR2: LNHDA, SQIVND (reference sequence). This CDR3 is 12 amino acids long. Here the CDR3 reads CASSIEGRGYTF. The CDR3 DNA reads TGTGCCAGTAGTATTGAAGGTAGAGGCTACACCTTC.

The rearrangement links TRBV5-1 to TRBJ2-7; D uncertain. The CDR3 extends over 14 amino acids. Trimming took 4 bases from V and 3 from J, leaving 14 bases between them. CDR1 is SGHRS and CDR2 is YFSETQ in the germline V gene. CDR3: CASSRVGRVYEQYF. DNA for the CDR3: TGCGCCAGCAGCCGGGTCGGCCGTGTCTACGAGCAGTACTTC.

This clonotype was recorded a few times. The chain recombines TRBV28 with TRBJ2-3, with 7 bases matching TRBD2. V was pared by 6 bases and J by 2 bases, with 11 bases of the junction left unmatched. The germline V gene has CDR1 MDHEN and CDR2 SYDVKM. The CDR3 extends over 16 amino acids. CDR3 loop: CASSPGGKGITDTQYF. In DNA, the CDR3 is TGTGCCAGCAGCCCCGGGGGGAAAGGGATCACAGATACGCAGTATTTT.

This clonotype was seen only a few times. V and J are TRBV7-8 and TRBJ2-7; D possibly corresponds to TRBD2 (6 bases). The V end lost 5 bases, the J end lost 0 bases, and 11 bases lay between the germline ends. There are 14 residues in the CDR3. The germline V gene encodes CDR1 SGHVS and CDR2 FQNEAQ. CDR3 region: CASSRRGSSYEQYV. The CDR3 nucleotides are TGTGCCAGCAGCCGGCGGGGTAGCTCCTACGAGCAGTACGTC.

This clonotype came up a few times. The J gene is TRBJ2-3, the V gene TRBV7-2; 14 bases fit TRBD2. Germline V gene sequence: CDR1 SGHTA, CDR2 FQGNSA. This CDR3 comprises 16 residues. V dropped 4 bases and J dropped 6; count of bases not matched to a gene: 6. Here the CDR3 DNA reads TGTGCCAGCAGCTCGAGACTAGCGGGGGGGCCGGATACGCAGTATTTT. Translated, it gives CASSSRLAGGPDTQYF.

This clonotype was observed a few times. V is TRBV27 and J is TRBJ1-6, with D tentatively TRBD1 (5 bases). Germline V CDR1 and CDR2: MNHEY, SMNVEV (reference sequence). V dropped 0 bases and J dropped 2 bases, with 23 bases sitting between them. This CDR3 is 21 amino acids long. This chain's CDR3 is CASSLSSSDLISGTYNSPLHF. CDR3 coding DNA: TGTGCCAGCAGTTTATCGAGTTCAGATTTAATTTCAGGGACCTATAATTCACCCCTCCACTTT.

This chain uses TRBV6-5 with TRBJ1-5, with 8 bases fitting TRBD1. This CDR3 contains 14 residues. The junction had 9 bases not matched to a gene; V was cut back by 4 bases and J by 10 bases. Germline CDR1 MNHEY, CDR2 SVGAGI. The chain's CDR3 is CASSSGQGDRPQHF. The CDR3 DNA is TGTGCCAGCAGTTCCGGACAGGGCGATCGACCCCAGCATTTT.

This chain links TRBV7-9 with TRBJ2-1, with 9 bases aligning to TRBD1. Per germline, CDR1 SEHNR and CDR2 FQNEAQ (reference sequence). There are 14 residues in the CDR3. The V gene end was trimmed by 8 bases and the J gene end by 3 bases; junction bases not matched to a gene: 5. The DNA of the CDR3 is TGTGCCAGCTACCGGGGACAGGGCTACAATGAGCAGTTCTTC. It yields the protein CASYRGQGYNEQFF.

This clonotype was seen only a few times. The chain links TRBV4-1 to TRBJ2-3; possibly TRBD1 for D (6 bases). The CDR3 is made up of 15 amino acids. Between the trimmed V and J ends, which lost 3 bases and 0 bases, there was a span of 10 bases. Per the germline V gene, CDR1 is MGHRA and CDR2 is YSYEKL. CDR3 nucleotide sequence: TGCGCCAGCAGCCAGCAGGGGTATAGCACAGATACGCAGTATTTT. Amino acid sequence: CASSQQGYSTDTQYF.

J is TRBJ1-5 and V is TRBV24-1; TRBD1 aligns across 7 bases. This CDR3 is built from 15 residues. V shed 2 bases, J shed 2 bases, and the junction held 2 bases outside the gene matches. In germline, CDR1 is KGHDR, CDR2 SFDVKD. CDR3 sequence (DNA): TGTGCCACCAGTGATTCTACAGGGGGCAATCAGCCCCAGCATTTT. The encoded protein is CATSDSTGGNQPQHF.

The J gene is TRBJ1-2, the V gene TRBV5-1; 9 nucleotides agree with TRBD1. V was clipped by 4 bases and J by 3 bases; unmatched bases: 7. The V gene's germline CDR1 is SGHRS and CDR2 YFSETQ. The CDR3 sequence is 15 residues long. For the CDR3, the DNA is TGCGCCAGCAGCCCCACGGGACAGGGCTACTATGGCTACACCTTC. This encodes CASSPTGQGYYGYTF.

This clonotype was seen a handful of times. The chain recombines TRBV6-6 with TRBJ1-2, with 7 nucleotides matching TRBD1. The V segment lost 7 bases and the J segment 8 bases; nucleotides outside the gene matches: 10. The CDR3 has 13 residues. Germline V gene data show CDR1 as MNHNY and CDR2 as SVGAGI (reference sequence). The CDR3 DNA reads TGTGCCAGCACCCTGGGGCAGGGGGACGGCTACACCTTC. Translation: CASTLGQGDGYTF.

The chain has TRBV6-2 or TRBV6-3 and TRBJ1-2; D is uncertain. The CDR3 runs to 12 residues. Germline values: CDR1 MNHEY, CDR2 SVGEGT. Trimming pared 6 bases from V and 2 bases from J, leaving 7 bases between. As DNA, the CDR3 is TGTGCCAGCAGAGTTCCGAACTATGGCTACACCTTC. Translation gives CASRVPNYGYTF.

CDR3 in DNA: TGCAGTGCTAGTTTGGCCCGGGAGAATGAAAAACTGTTTTTT. Protein: CSASLARENEKLFF. The rearrangement joins TRBV20-1 to TRBJ1-4, with unresolved D. The V end was cut by 3 bases, the J end by 5 bases, with 13 bases between. The CDR3 has 14 amino acids. Germline assignment: CDR1 DFQATT and CDR2 SNEGSKA (reference sequence).